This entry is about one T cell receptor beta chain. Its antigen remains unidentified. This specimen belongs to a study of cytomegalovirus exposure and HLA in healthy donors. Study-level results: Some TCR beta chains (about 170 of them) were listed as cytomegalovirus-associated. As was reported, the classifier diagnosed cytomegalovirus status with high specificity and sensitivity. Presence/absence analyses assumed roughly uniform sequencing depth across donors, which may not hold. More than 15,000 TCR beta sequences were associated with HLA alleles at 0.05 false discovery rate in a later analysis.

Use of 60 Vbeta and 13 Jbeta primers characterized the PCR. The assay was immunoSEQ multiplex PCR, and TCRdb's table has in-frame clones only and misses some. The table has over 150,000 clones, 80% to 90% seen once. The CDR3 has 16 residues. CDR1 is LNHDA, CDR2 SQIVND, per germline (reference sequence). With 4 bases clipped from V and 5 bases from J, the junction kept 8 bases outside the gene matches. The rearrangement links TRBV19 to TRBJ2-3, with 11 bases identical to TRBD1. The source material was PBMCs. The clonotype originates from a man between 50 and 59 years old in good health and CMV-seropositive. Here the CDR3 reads CASSTPRDRGKDTQYF. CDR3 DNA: TGTGCCAGTAGTACACCCCGGGACAGGGGGAAAGATACGCAGTATTTT.